These 2 T cell receptor beta chains were sequenced from one sample in a study of beta chain features in type 1 diabetes. Study-wide results and caveats: A moderate, significant TCRB CDR3 shortening appeared in type 1 diabetes across four CD4+ subsets.

Expressed TCRB transcripts got sequenced, as all isolated RNA was reverse transcribed. Profiling relied on immunoSEQ multiplex PCR, and the TCRdb table lists in-frame clones only, not all of them. The sample includes some 330,000 clones, around 12% of them seen just once. No antigens are known for them. The sequencing sample was made of naive CD4+ T cells from blood. All receptors derive from a woman aged 18-30 years with type 1 diabetes.

The chain combines TRBV25-1 with TRBJ2-5; the match to TRBD2 covers 7 bases. Germline CDR1 MGHDK, CDR2 SYGVNS. V was pared by 6 bases and J by 5 bases, with 6 bases of the junction left unmatched. This CDR3 spans 13 amino acids. This chain's CDR3 is CASRRGSGETQYF. The CDR3 region has the DNA TGTGCCAGCAGGCGGGGGAGTGGGGAGACCCAGTACTTC.

The V gene is TRBV27, the J gene TRBJ2-7, with D possibly matching TRBD1 (5 bases). Germline V lookup: CDR1 MNHEY, CDR2 SMNVEV (reference sequence). This CDR3 region has 13 residues. Trimming cost V 5 bases and J 6 bases, with 14 bases left between them. CDR3 sequence (DNA): TGTGCCAGCAGTCCCGACGACAGAAGCGAGCAGTACTTC. Residues: CASSPDDRSEQYF.